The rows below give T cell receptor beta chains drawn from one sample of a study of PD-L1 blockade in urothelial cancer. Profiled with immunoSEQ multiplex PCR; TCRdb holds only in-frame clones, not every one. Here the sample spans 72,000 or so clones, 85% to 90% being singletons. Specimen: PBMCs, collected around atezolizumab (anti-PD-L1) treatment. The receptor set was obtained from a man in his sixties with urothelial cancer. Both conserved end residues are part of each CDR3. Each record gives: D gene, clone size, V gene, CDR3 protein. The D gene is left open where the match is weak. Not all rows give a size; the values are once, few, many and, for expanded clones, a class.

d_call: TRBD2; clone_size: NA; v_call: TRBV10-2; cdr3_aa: CASITGGTGELFF
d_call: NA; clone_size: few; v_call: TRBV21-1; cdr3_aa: CASIGAYEQYF
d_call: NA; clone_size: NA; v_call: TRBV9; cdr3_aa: CASSVAGGNSYEQYF
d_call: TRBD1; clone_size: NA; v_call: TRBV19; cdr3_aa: CASSGTAGRGTSGYGYTF
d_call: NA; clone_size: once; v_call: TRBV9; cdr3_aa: CASSDPFNYGYTF
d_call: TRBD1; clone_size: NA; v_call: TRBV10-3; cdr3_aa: CAISEQGAFDEQFF
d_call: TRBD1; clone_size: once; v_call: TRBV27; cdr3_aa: CASSTTGTGGSPLHF
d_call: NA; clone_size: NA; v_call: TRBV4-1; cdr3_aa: CASSQGASPWGTDTQYF
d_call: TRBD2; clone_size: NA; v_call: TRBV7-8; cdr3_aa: CASSLAPGGGTNTGELFF
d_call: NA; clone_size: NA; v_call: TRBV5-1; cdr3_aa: CASRLQGRSPDTQYF
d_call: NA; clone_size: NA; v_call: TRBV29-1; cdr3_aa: CSVDRGGEKLFF
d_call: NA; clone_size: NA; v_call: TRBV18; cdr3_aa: CASSLERGLGQPQHF
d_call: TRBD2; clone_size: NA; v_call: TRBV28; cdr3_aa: CASSYSVAGSYTQYF